These 28 T cell receptor beta chains were sequenced from one sample in a study of chemoradiotherapy in HPV16-positive cancers (dated by TCRdb to between 2021 and 2022). Library creation used the immunoSEQ multiplex PCR assay. TCRdb limited this immuneACCESS table to in-frame rearrangements with V and J called. A share of clones is missing; checked studies link under half to unresolved V genes, and the rest is unexplained. Present in this sample are approximately 12,000 clones, roughly 89% of which were seen just once. The ten biggest clones cover roughly 2.6% of the sample. The specimen was taken from a patient who underwent chemoradiotherapy. These receptors originate from a human donor with HPV-associated anogenital cancer.

The V gene is TRBV5-1, the J gene TRBJ2-7; possibly TRBD2 for D (6 bases). V lost 4 bases and J 5 bases, leaving 16 bases between the germline ends. The CDR3 length is 14 residues. CDR1 and CDR2 from the germline V gene are SGHRS and YFSETQ. CDR3 in amino acids: CASSRDGGNDEQYF. The CDR3 region has the DNA TGCGCCAGCAGCCGCGACGGGGGTAACGACGAGCAGTACTTC.

This clone came up once. In nucleotides, the CDR3 is TGTGCCAGCAGCGTAGCTGGGATCATAACCCCCACAGATACGCAGTATTTT. It specifies CASSVAGIITPTDTQYF. The rearrangement uses TRBV9 and TRBJ2-3, with unresolved D. The CDR3 is 17 residues long. The ends were cut back, 0 bases at V and 2 bases at J, with 16 bases in the middle. The germline gives CDR1 SGDLS, CDR2 YYNGEE.

This rearrangement joins TRBV19 to TRBJ2-2, with a possible D match to TRBD2 (6 bases). V lost 7 bases to trimming and J lost 6 bases, with 9 bases between them. Germline V gives CDR1 LNHDA, CDR2 SQIVND (reference sequence). The CDR3 has 12 amino acids. The CDR3 region is CASNSGAGELFF. The CDR3 DNA follows: TGTGCCAGTAATAGCGGCGCCGGGGAGCTGTTTTTT.

This sequence joins TRBV5-1 and TRBJ2-3, with 7 bases that match TRBD2. Germline assignment: CDR1 SGHRS and CDR2 YFSETQ. This CDR3 contains 16 residues. The V segment lost 3 bases and the J segment 1 base; nucleotides outside the gene matches: 8. CDR3 sequence reads: CASSSLQSGGTDTQYF. The CDR3 DNA follows: TGCGCCAGCAGCTCCCTTCAGAGCGGGGGCACAGATACGCAGTATTTT.

Worth noting for this clone: Germline and junction disagree at one end, which may indicate a read error. The J gene is TRBJ2-5, the V gene TRBV29-1; D not resolved. From germline, CDR1 is SQVTM and CDR2 ANQGSEA. The CDR3 spans 14 residues. The CDR3 spells CSAEPAGHQETQYF. The CDR3 DNA follows: TGCAGCGCTGAACCCGCAGGTCATCAAGAGACCCAGTACTTC.

The chain joins TRBV2 to TRBJ2-1; 13 nucleotides align to TRBD2. This CDR3 region has 19 residues. In germline, CDR1 is SNHLY, CDR2 FYNNEI. The J segment lost 5 bases and the V segment lost 6 bases, leaving 16 bases of the junction unmatched. CDR3 amino acids: CASRLRTVTSGGFNNEQFF. The CDR3, as DNA: TGTGCCAGCAGGCTAAGGACGGTGACTAGCGGGGGGTTCAACAATGAGCAGTTCTTC. The full variable domain, in which reference TRBV2 and TRBJ2-1 provide the parts outside the CDR3, is EPEVTQTPSHQVTQMGQEVILRCVPISNHLYFYWYRQILGQKVEFLVSFYNNEISEKSEIFDDQFSVERPDGSNFTLKIRSTKLEDSAMYFCASRLRTVTSGGFNNEQFFGPGTRLTVL.

The V and J genes are TRBV7-9 and TRBJ2-7, with 7 positions matching TRBD1. Germline CDR1 reads SEHNR; CDR2 reads FQNEAQ (reference sequence). The V segment lost 5 bases and the J segment 7 bases; nucleotides outside the gene matches: 8. This CDR3 is built from 13 residues. The CDR3 reads CASSRWTGSEQYF. The CDR3 region has the DNA TGTGCCAGCAGCCGCTGGACAGGTTCTGAGCAGTACTTC.

The rearrangement joins TRBV27 to TRBJ1-4, with D possibly TRBD1 on 6 matching bases. The CDR3 has 15 residues. Germline CDR1 is MNHEY and CDR2 is SMNVEV (reference sequence). Trimming stripped 5 bases from V and 3 bases from J, with 13 bases between. CDR3 residues: CASSTRTASNEKLFF. As DNA, the CDR3 is TGTGCCAGCAGTACTAGGACAGCCTCTAATGAAAAACTGTTTTTT.

The chain recombines TRBV10-2 with TRBJ1-1; the D is unclear. Germline lookup yields CDR1 WSHSY and CDR2 SAAADI. V lost 0 bases, J lost 6 bases, and 14 bases lay in between. The CDR3 has 15 residues. CDR3 in amino acids: CASSESGKLMAEAFF. In nucleotides, the CDR3 is TGCGCCAGCAGTGAGTCTGGGAAGCTTATGGCTGAAGCTTTCTTT.

The chain employs TRBV7-9 and TRBJ2-3; the match to TRBD2 covers 12 bases. The CDR3 is 19 residues long. V shed 2 bases, J shed 2 bases, and the junction held 11 bases outside the gene matches. Germline CDR1 SEHNR, CDR2 FQNEAQ (reference sequence). CDR3 residues: CASSLRSLAGGTNTDTQYF. The DNA for the CDR3 is TGTGCCAGCAGCTTACGATCGCTAGCGGGAGGGACTAACACAGATACGCAGTATTTT.

The rearrangement uses TRBV10-2 and TRBJ2-1; D uncertain. Trimming cost V 4 bases and J 9 bases, with 10 bases left between them. Germline V gene lookup returns CDR1 WSHSY and CDR2 SAAADI. The length of the CDR3 is 12 residues. CDR3 region: CASSALGIEQFF. The CDR3 bases are TGCGCCAGCAGTGCCCTCGGCATTGAGCAGTTCTTC.

This chain links TRBV27 with TRBJ1-1; no clear D. V shed 5 bases and J shed 1 base, with 14 bases lying between them. The CDR3 extends over 15 amino acids. Germline V lookup: CDR1 MNHEY, CDR2 SMNVEV (reference sequence). CDR3 DNA: TGTGCCAGCAGTCCCGCCGGAGGAGGGAACACTGAAGCTTTCTTT. Protein product: CASSPAGGGNTEAFF.

The CDR3 nucleotides read TGTGCCAGCAGCCAAGATTTACCAGGGACTAGCGGGGGGAGCTCCTACGAGCAGTACTTC. Amino acid sequence: CASSQDLPGTSGGSSYEQYF. The chain links TRBV4-2 to TRBJ2-7; TRBD2 aligns across 15 bases. Per germline, CDR1 LGHNA and CDR2 YNFKEQ. The length of the CDR3 is 20 residues. Germline trimming cut 0 bases from V and 0 bases from J; bases unmatched to any gene: 9.

The rearrangement joins TRBV11-3 to TRBJ2-3; D call uncertain. Germline values: CDR1 SGHNT, CDR2 YENEEA. The V end was cut by 3 bases, the J end by 3 bases, with 7 bases between. This CDR3 comprises 13 residues. The DNA for the CDR3 is TGTGCCAGCAGCTTCCGGAAAACAGATACGCAGTATTTT. Its protein is CASSFRKTDTQYF.

The rearrangement joins TRBV5-6 to TRBJ1-6, with TRBD1 as a possible D gene (6 bases). The CDR3 covers 16 residues. The ends were cut back, 4 bases at V and 9 bases at J, with 20 bases in the middle. CDR1 SGHDT and CDR2 YYEEEE come from the germline V gene. The CDR3, as DNA: TGTGCCAGCAGCACCTTTCGGACAGCCGTTAGTTCACCCCTCCACTTT. Translation: CASSTFRTAVSSPLHF.

The V gene is TRBV2, the J gene TRBJ1-1; D remains unclear. The germline V gene has CDR1 SNHLY and CDR2 FYNNEI. This CDR3 has 14 amino acids. Between the trimmed V and J ends, which lost 8 bases and 0 bases, there was a span of 13 bases. CDR3 in DNA: TGTGCCAGCCGTACAAGGGCCATGAACACTGAAGCTTTCTTT. Protein: CASRTRAMNTEAFF.

This chain connects TRBV4-1 to TRBJ2-1; D is ambiguous. The length of the CDR3 is 12 residues. Germline V gives CDR1 MGHRA, CDR2 YSYEKL. V was clipped by 0 bases and J by 9 bases, with 6 bases between them. The CDR3 DNA is TGCGCCAGCAGCCAAGATCCCGGTGAGCAGTTCTTC. It encodes CASSQDPGEQFF.

The chain combines TRBV19 with TRBJ2-7, with TRBD2 identical over 10 bases. CDR3 length equals 15 residues. The trim removed 2 bases at V and 4 bases at J, leaving 5 bases unmatched. Per germline, CDR1 LNHDA and CDR2 SQIVND (reference sequence). CDR3 DNA: TGTGCCAGTAGTATACGAGCGGGGGGGAGTTACGAGCAGTACTTC. Protein sequence: CASSIRAGGSYEQYF.

Written as DNA, the CDR3 is TGTGCCAGTAGAGGGACAGCCGATGGGTCACCCCTCCACTTT. Amino acid sequence: CASRGTADGSPLHF. This chain uses TRBV19 with TRBJ1-6; TRBD1 agrees at 7 bases. Germline V gene lookup returns CDR1 LNHDA and CDR2 SQIVND (reference sequence). CDR3 length equals 14 residues. V lost 6 bases, J lost 10 bases, and 9 bases stayed unmatched.

CDR3 protein: CASSELQGERTEAFF. The CDR3 DNA reads as TGTGCCAGCAGCGAACTCCAGGGGGAGCGCACTGAAGCTTTCTTT. V and J are TRBV9 and TRBJ1-1; 7 nucleotides line up with TRBD1. Germline-derived CDR1 and CDR2 are SGDLS and YYNGEE. After removal of 3 bases from V and 4 bases from J, the junction contained 9 bases not matched to a gene. CDR3 length equals 15 residues. The full variable domain, in which reference TRBV9 and TRBJ1-1 provide the parts outside the CDR3, is DSGVTQTPKHLITATGQRVTLRCSPRSGDLSVYWYQQSLDQGLQFLIQYYNGEERAKGNILERFSAQQFPDLHSELNLSSLELGDSALYFCASSELQGERTEAFFGQGTRLTVV.

This clone was picked up a small number of times. The chain recombines TRBV25-1 with TRBJ2-1; 12 positions match TRBD2. The CDR3 extends over 18 amino acids. V shed 1 base, J shed 1 base, and the junction held 5 bases outside the gene matches. Per the germline V gene, CDR1 is MGHDK and CDR2 is SYGVNS. For the CDR3, the DNA is TGTGCCAGCAGTGAATTAGGACTAGCGGGACAATCCTACAATGAGCAGTTCTTC. It codes for CASSELGLAGQSYNEQFF.

CDR3 sequence: CASSEEAGLALNEQYF. For the CDR3, the DNA is TGCGCCAGCAGTGAGGAGGCAGGACTAGCGTTGAACGAGCAGTACTTC. The chain employs TRBV10-1 and TRBJ2-7; 9 nucleotides line up with TRBD2. J lost 5 bases, V lost 2 bases, and 10 bases had no gene match. Germline CDR1 is WNHNN and CDR2 is SYGVQD (reference sequence). There are 16 residues in the CDR3.

The chain links TRBV2 to TRBJ2-7, with D uncertain. CDR1 is SNHLY and CDR2 is FYNNEI in the germline V gene. The V end was cut by 1 base, the J end by 0 bases, with 7 bases between. This CDR3 spans 14 amino acids. The CDR3 here is CASSEGSSSYEQYF. CDR3 DNA: TGTGCCAGCAGTGAAGGTAGCTCCTCCTACGAGCAGTACTTC.

J is TRBJ2-7 and V is TRBV27; 8 positions agree with TRBD1. V lost 0 bases and J lost 1; bases outside the gene matches: 2. The CDR3 is made up of 15 amino acids. The germline CDR1 and CDR2 sequences are MNHEY and SMNVEV (reference sequence). The CDR3 region is CASSLSTGVSYEQYF. The CDR3 DNA reads TGTGCCAGCAGTTTATCGACAGGGGTGTCCTACGAGCAGTACTTC.

This sequence joins TRBV7-9 and TRBJ2-7, with no clear D. This CDR3 spans 13 amino acids. Germline values: CDR1 SEHNR, CDR2 FQNEAQ (reference sequence). Between the trimmed V and J ends, which lost 1 base and 7 bases, there was a span of 11 bases. The CDR3 DNA reads TGTGCCAGCAGCTTAGTTTCCGCGAGGGAGCAGTACTTC. It is translated as CASSLVSAREQYF.

J is TRBJ1-3 and V is TRBV7-9, with D perhaps TRBD1 (5 bases). V lost 4 bases, J lost 2 bases, and 9 bases lay in between. The CDR3 totals 14 residues. Germline V gene data show CDR1 as SEHNR and CDR2 as FQNEAQ (reference sequence). The CDR3 loop reads CASSYGAPGNTIYF. CDR3 in DNA: TGTGCCAGCAGCTACGGGGCCCCTGGAAACACCATATATTTT.

The rearrangement joins TRBV2 to TRBJ2-3, with 9 positions matching TRBD1. V was pared by 6 bases and J by 5 bases, with 9 bases of the junction left unmatched. CDR1 and CDR2 from the germline V gene are SNHLY and FYNNEI. This CDR3 spans 15 amino acids. The CDR3 DNA reads TGTGCCAGCAGAATTAGGGACAGGGAGAGAGATACGCAGTATTTT. Translation gives CASRIRDRERDTQYF.

The V call is TRBV5-4, the J call TRBJ2-2; 11 bases match TRBD2. In germline, CDR1 is SGHNT, CDR2 YYREEE (reference sequence). Trimming cost V 3 bases and J 5 bases; bases outside gene matches: 6. CDR3 length: 16 amino acids. The CDR3 nucleotides read TGTGCCAGCAGCTCCACTAGCGGGAGAATAACCGGGGAGCTGTTTTTT. Its translation: CASSSTSGRITGELFF.